These 24 T cell receptor beta chains were all obtained from the same sample, sequenced in a study of blood T cell repertoires in COVID-19 (TCRdb year 2020). Preparation of the library involved the immunoSEQ multiplex PCR assay. The source is immuneACCESS, and TCRdb retained only in-frame sequences with V and J called. Part of the clones is not carried over; for the studies checked, unresolved V genes explain less than half of this, and the remainder is unexplained. The sample records 97,000 or so clones, over 70% of which are singletons. The top ten hold roughly 4% of the sample. The sequenced material came from peripheral blood. The receptors here all came from a man in his 60s with acute or convalescent COVID-19.

The J gene is TRBJ2-1, the V gene TRBV11-2; no reliable D call. Germline CDR1 reads SGHAT; CDR2 reads FQNNGV. V gave up 3 bases and J gave up 6 bases, with 9 bases separating them. This CDR3 spans 13 amino acids. This CDR3 is CASSLSESNEQFF. The CDR3 DNA is TGTGCCAGCAGCTTGAGCGAGAGCAATGAGCAGTTCTTC.

V is TRBV11-3 and J is TRBJ1-1; tentative D call: TRBD1 (5 bases). CDR3 size: 13 residues. Germline CDR1 and CDR2: SGHNT and YENEEA. Trimming shortened V by 2 bases and J by 4 bases, and 8 bases separated the two germline ends. The CDR3 DNA follows: TGTGCCAGCAGCTTATACGGGGGCACTGAAGCTTTCTTT. Its protein product is CASSLYGGTEAFF. Complete variable domain (other parts from reference TRBV11-3 and TRBJ1-1): EAGVVQSPRYKIIEKKQPVAFWCNPISGHNTLYWYLQNLGQGPELLIRYENEEAVDDSQLPKDRFSAERLKGVDSTLKIQPAELGDSAVYLCASSLYGGTEAFFGQGTRLTVV.

The rearrangement joins TRBV5-6 to TRBJ2-7; TRBD2 might be the D (5 bases). The CDR3 is 14 amino acids. Germline CDR1 and CDR2: SGHDT and YYEEEE. Deletions cut 1 base from V and 6 bases from J, with 14 bases between. The CDR3 spells CASSLSGGSGEQYV. For the CDR3, the DNA is TGTGCCAGCAGCTTGTCCGGAGGCTCAGGCGAGCAGTACGTC.

This chain uses TRBV5-6 with TRBJ1-1; D call uncertain. V gave up 0 bases and J gave up 11 bases, with 14 bases separating them. This CDR3 contains 13 residues. Germline lookup yields CDR1 SGHDT and CDR2 YYEEEE. The CDR3 coding sequence is TGTGCCAGCAGCTTGGATGAGGGTCAGAGGGCTTTCTTT. Its protein product is CASSLDEGQRAFF.

This clone was found once. V and J are TRBV30 and TRBJ2-7; 7 nucleotides align to TRBD2. There are 12 residues in the CDR3. J was trimmed by 3 bases and V by 6 bases; bases with no gene match: 5. Germline CDR1 and CDR2: GTSNPN and SVGIG (reference sequence). The CDR3 region is CACSRGNYEQYV. CDR3 nucleotide sequence: TGTGCCTGCTCGCGGGGGAACTACGAGCAGTACGTC.

The table lists this clone with a few counts. This rearrangement joins TRBV30 to TRBJ1-1; D not resolved. V was clipped by 8 bases and J by 11 bases, with 24 bases between them. The CDR3 length is 13 residues. Germline V gene data show CDR1 as GTSNPN and CDR2 as SVGIG (reference sequence). The CDR3 protein is CARTSARIIGAFF. The CDR3 nucleotides read TGTGCCCGAACCTCTGCGCGGATAATCGGCGCTTTCTTT.

CDR3 sequence (DNA): TGCGCCAGCAGCCGAGCGGGGCGGGAGACCGGGGAGCTGTTTTTT. Its translation is CASSRAGRETGELFF. The chain joins TRBV5-1 to TRBJ2-2; 7 bases are shared with TRBD2. This CDR3 comprises 15 residues. V was clipped by 4 bases and J by 5 bases; unmatched bases: 8. Germline values: CDR1 SGHRS, CDR2 YFSETQ.

This clone has only one observation. This chain uses TRBV28 with TRBJ1-1, with a weak D call TRBD1 (5 bases). The CDR3 runs 11 residues. Germline CDR1 and CDR2: MDHEN and SYDVKM. Trimming cost V 2 bases and J 10 bases, with 8 bases left between them. The CDR3 spells CASSLRGGAFF. For the CDR3, the DNA is TGTGCCAGCAGTTTACGGGGGGGAGCTTTCTTT.

The gene calls are TRBV27 and TRBJ1-5; D possibly corresponds to TRBD1 (6 bases). V lost 5 bases to trimming and J lost 7 bases, with 15 bases between them. The CDR3 sequence is 14 residues long. Germline V lookup: CDR1 MNHEY, CDR2 SMNVEV (reference sequence). The CDR3 nucleotides are TGTGCCAGCAGTCGCTTGACAGGAGACCAGCCCCAGCATTTT. It is translated as CASSRLTGDQPQHF.

J is TRBJ2-3 and V is TRBV28; D is possibly TRBD2 (5 bases). V lost 7 bases and J lost 0, with 8 bases in between. Germline V CDR1 and CDR2: MDHEN, SYDVKM. The CDR3 has 13 residues. CDR3 DNA: TGTGCCAGCATACGGACTAGCACAGATACGCAGTATTTT. It is translated as CASIRTSTDTQYF.

CDR3 region: CASSPGLAGGPARSYNEQFF. The CDR3 DNA sequence: TGTGCCAGTAGTCCAGGACTAGCGGGAGGGCCTGCGCGGTCCTACAATGAGCAGTTCTTC. The V call is TRBV19, the J call TRBJ2-1; TRBD2 matches 15 bases. Germline-derived CDR1 and CDR2 are LNHDA and SQIVND (reference sequence). The CDR3 is 20 residues long. After removal of 5 bases from V and 1 base from J, the junction contained 12 bases not matched to a gene.

The chain couples TRBV6-5 to TRBJ2-7; TRBD1 agrees at 8 bases. The CDR3 has 14 residues. J gave up 2 bases and V 6 bases, and 6 bases lay outside the gene matches. In germline, CDR1 is MNHEY, CDR2 SVGAGI. The CDR3 region has the DNA TGTGCCAGCAGAGACTGGACAGGGACCTACGAGCAGTACTTC. Translation gives CASRDWTGTYEQYF.

This clone was observed a single time. The V and J genes are TRBV6-5 and TRBJ2-7; 9 bases are a match to TRBD1. V was clipped by 5 bases and J by 2 bases; unmatched bases: 4. The V gene's germline CDR1 is MNHEY and CDR2 SVGAGI. The CDR3 has 14 amino acids. DNA of the CDR3: TGTGCCAGCAGTAAGGACAGGGGCACCTACGAGCAGTACTTC. Translating gives CASSKDRGTYEQYF.

The chain uses TRBV3-1 (or the pseudogene TRBV3-2) and TRBJ1-1; D unresolved. The CDR3 loop spans 12 amino acids. Looked up from germline, CDR1 is LGHDT and CDR2 is YNNKEL (reference sequence). V shed 4 bases and J shed 7 bases, with 10 bases lying between them. The CDR3 sequence is CASSPAGREAFF. For the CDR3, the DNA is TGTGCCAGCAGCCCCGCAGGCCGTGAAGCTTTCTTT.

This chain joins TRBV7-2 and TRBJ2-4; 7 bases line up with TRBD2. The CDR3 covers 15 residues. The germline V gene encodes CDR1 SGHTA and CDR2 FQGNSA. The ends lost 1 base at V and 2 bases at J; junction bases unmatched: 2. The DNA for the CDR3 is TGTGCCAGCAGCTTAGTGGGGGGGACCAAAAACATTCAGTACTTC. Its protein product is CASSLVGGTKNIQYF.

V usage is TRBV27 and J usage is TRBJ2-1; 7 bases are a match to TRBD1. The germline V gene encodes CDR1 MNHEY and CDR2 SMNVEV (reference sequence). J was trimmed by 6 bases and V by 6 bases; bases with no gene match: 8. CDR3 length equals 14 residues. The CDR3 spells CASRMGQILNEQFF. The CDR3 region has the DNA TGTGCCAGCAGAATGGGACAGATACTCAATGAGCAGTTCTTC.

This chain connects TRBV9 to TRBJ1-4; D perhaps matches TRBD1 (6 bases). V was shortened by 2 bases and J by 11 bases, with 19 bases between the two germline ends. Germline V lookup: CDR1 SGDLS, CDR2 YYNGEE. The CDR3 length is 15 residues. The DNA of the CDR3 is TGTGCCAGCAGCGTTGCCGGGACAATGGGGGAGAAACTGTTTTTT. This codes for CASSVAGTMGEKLFF. Looking up the rest from reference TRBV9 and TRBJ1-4 gives the full variable domain: DSGVTQTPKHLITATGQRVTLRCSPRSGDLSVYWYQQSLDQGLQFLIQYYNGEERAKGNILERFSAQQFPDLHSELNLSSLELGDSALYFCASSVAGTMGEKLFFGSGTQLSVL.

The J gene is TRBJ2-2, the V gene TRBV5-5; a weak D match, TRBD1 (5 bases). From germline, CDR1 is SGHKS and CDR2 YYEKEE (reference sequence). The V end was cut by 3 bases, the J end by 9 bases, with 12 bases between. CDR3 length: 13 residues. The CDR3 DNA reads as TGTGCCAGCAGCTCAGGGCTCAGTAGGGAGCTGTTTTTT. Residues: CASSSGLSRELFF.

The chain couples TRBV3-1 (or the pseudogene TRBV3-2) to TRBJ1-1, with no clear D. Trimming cost V 4 bases and J 7 bases, with 7 bases left between them. Per the germline V gene, CDR1 is LGHDT and CDR2 is YNNKEL (reference sequence). CDR3 size: 11 residues. CDR3 nucleotides: TGTGCCAGCAGCCTGGCGGATGAAGCTTTCTTT. Protein: CASSLADEAFF.

The V gene is TRBV3-1 (or the pseudogene TRBV3-2), the J gene TRBJ2-1; 7 nucleotides agree with TRBD2. This CDR3 has 15 amino acids. Germline V gives CDR1 LGHDT, CDR2 YNNKEL (reference sequence). V lost 1 base and J lost 6; bases outside the gene matches: 6. CDR3 in DNA: TGTGCCAGCAGCCAAGGGGCTAGCGGCGGCAATGAGCAGTTCTTC. Protein product: CASSQGASGGNEQFF.

The chain has TRBV11-1 and TRBJ2-1, with TRBD2 matching 8 bases. CDR1 and CDR2 (germline): SGHAT, FQDESV (reference sequence). V shed 5 bases and J 6 bases; nucleotides not matched to a gene: 6. CDR3 length: 14 amino acids. The chain's CDR3 is CASSPRTSGNEQFF. CDR3 nucleotide sequence: TGTGCCAGCAGCCCCCGAACTAGCGGCAATGAGCAGTTCTTC.

V gene TRBV30 combines with J gene TRBJ2-7; D is possibly TRBD2 (5 bases). V was clipped by 4 bases and J by 7 bases, with 14 bases between them. There are 12 residues in the CDR3. Looked up from germline, CDR1 is GTSNPN and CDR2 is SVGIG (reference sequence). The CDR3 nucleotides are TGTGCCTGGAAACTGAGGGCAGCAGAGCAGTACTTC. Translating it yields CAWKLRAAEQYF.

J is TRBJ1-1 and V is TRBV11-3, with 10 bases identical to TRBD1. After removal of 2 bases from V and 10 bases from J, the junction contained 4 bases not matched to a gene. CDR1 is SGHNT and CDR2 is YENEEA in the germline V gene. There are 13 residues in the CDR3. The CDR3 protein is CASSLLTGGSAFF. CDR3 DNA sequence: TGTGCCAGCAGCTTACTGACAGGGGGCTCAGCTTTCTTT.

The chain recombines TRBV7-2 with TRBJ2-1, with D tentatively TRBD2 (6 bases). The germline CDR1 and CDR2 sequences are SGHTA and FQGNSA. The length of the CDR3 is 15 residues. Trimming removed 4 bases at V and 4 bases at J, with 14 bases between. The CDR3, as DNA: TGTGCCAGCAGCTCTGGACTACCCGGGTACAATGAGCAGTTCTTC. Translation: CASSSGLPGYNEQFF.